This TCR beta chain was captured by sequencing in a study of cytomegalovirus exposure and HLA in healthy donors. For the study at large: Per a later analysis, the roughly 670 first-cohort and approximately 120 validation repertoires shared one platform. General observations from the study: The dataset shows that most TCR sequences were rare, while some public TCRs occurred in many donors. The investigators catalogued 164 TCR beta chains as cytomegalovirus-associated.

Clones were sequenced by immunoSEQ multiplex PCR, and TCRdb holds only the in-frame ones, with some missing. The sample lists approximately 140,000 clones; around 85% were seen once. The germline V gene has CDR1 SGHNT and CDR2 YENEEA. Trimming took 1 base from V and 2 from J, leaving 8 bases between them. There are 14 residues in the CDR3. This clone was detected only once. The antigen is not known. Sequencing used PBMCs. The TCR was taken from a man between 18 and 35 years old in good health and CMV-seronegative. The rearrangement joins TRBV11-3 to TRBJ2-5, with a tentative D call TRBD2 (5 bases). This CDR3 is CASSLGTGQETQYF. CDR3 in DNA: TGTGCCAGCAGCTTAGGGACGGGACAAGAGACCCAGTACTTC.